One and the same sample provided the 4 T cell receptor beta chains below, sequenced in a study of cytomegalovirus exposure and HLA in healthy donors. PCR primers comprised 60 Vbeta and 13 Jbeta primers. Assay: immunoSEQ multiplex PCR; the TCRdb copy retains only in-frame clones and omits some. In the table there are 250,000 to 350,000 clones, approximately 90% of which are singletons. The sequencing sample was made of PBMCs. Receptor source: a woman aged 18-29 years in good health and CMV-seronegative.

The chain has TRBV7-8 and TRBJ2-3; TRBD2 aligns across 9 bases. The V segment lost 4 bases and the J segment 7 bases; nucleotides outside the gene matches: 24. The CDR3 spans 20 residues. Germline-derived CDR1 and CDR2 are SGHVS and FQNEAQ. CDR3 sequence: CASSSTYGDRLAGSLNTQYF. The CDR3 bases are TGTGCCAGCAGCTCCACCTATGGGGATAGGCTAGCGGGGTCGTTGAATACGCAGTATTTT.

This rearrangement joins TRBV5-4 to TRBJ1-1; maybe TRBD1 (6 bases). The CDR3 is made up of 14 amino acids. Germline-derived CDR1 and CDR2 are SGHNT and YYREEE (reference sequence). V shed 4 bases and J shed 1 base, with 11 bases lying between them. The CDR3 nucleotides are TGTGCCAGCAGCCGACAACAGGGGAACACTGAAGCTTTCTTT. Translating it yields CASSRQQGNTEAFF.

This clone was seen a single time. DNA of the CDR3: TGCGCCAGCAGTCTGCAGTCTGGAAACACCATATATTTT. Its translation is CASSLQSGNTIYF. This chain connects TRBV5-1 to TRBJ1-3; D is unresolved. V lost 5 bases and J lost 1, with 7 bases in between. The germline V gene has CDR1 SGHRS and CDR2 YFSETQ. This CDR3 spans 13 amino acids.

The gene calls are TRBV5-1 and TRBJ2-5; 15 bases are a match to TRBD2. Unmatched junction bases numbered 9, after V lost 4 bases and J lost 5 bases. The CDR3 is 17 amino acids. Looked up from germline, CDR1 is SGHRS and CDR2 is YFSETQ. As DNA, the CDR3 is TGCGCCAGCAGCCCGGGACTAGCGGGGGGTTTGCGTGAGACCCAGTACTTC. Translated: CASSPGLAGGLRETQYF.